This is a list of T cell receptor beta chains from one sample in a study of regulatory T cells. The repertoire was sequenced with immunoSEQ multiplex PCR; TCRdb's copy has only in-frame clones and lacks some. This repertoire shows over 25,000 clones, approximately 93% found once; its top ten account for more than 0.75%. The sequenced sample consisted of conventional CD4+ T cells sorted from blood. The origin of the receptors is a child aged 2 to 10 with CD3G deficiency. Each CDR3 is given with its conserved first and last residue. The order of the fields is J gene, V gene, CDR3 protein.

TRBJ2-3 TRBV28 CASSRDGGTDTQYF
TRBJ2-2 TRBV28 CASSLSFPGELFF
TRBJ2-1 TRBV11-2 CASSLTSSYNEQFF
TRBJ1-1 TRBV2 CATDRGGTEAFF
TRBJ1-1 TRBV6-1 CASSDRVRTEAFF
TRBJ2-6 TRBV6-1 CASSGGAWANVLTF
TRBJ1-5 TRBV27 CASSLERGQPQHF
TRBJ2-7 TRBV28 CASRSPGSSYEQYF
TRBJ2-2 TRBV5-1 CASSLVTLPGPGELFF
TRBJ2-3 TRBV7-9 CASSLTSGSSDTQYF
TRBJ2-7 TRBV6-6 CASSLTGSEQYF
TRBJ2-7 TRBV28 CASSSRDRDSHEQYF
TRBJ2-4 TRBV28 CASSLGGNGNIQYF
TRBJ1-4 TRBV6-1 CASSEPQIGKLFF
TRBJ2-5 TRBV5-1 CASSLFSQETQYF
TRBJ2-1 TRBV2 CASKWSNPNEQFF
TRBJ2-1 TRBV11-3 CASSSGTSGAYNEQFF
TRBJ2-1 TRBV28 CASSKKLAVYSTEQFF
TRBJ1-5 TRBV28 CASSPGGGNQPQHF
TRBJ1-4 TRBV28 CASSRGGLGGKLFF
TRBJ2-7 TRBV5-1 CASSLGGPFRTVNEQYF
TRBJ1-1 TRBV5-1 CASSLGQGSGTEAFF
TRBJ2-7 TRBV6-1 CASSLGAPYEQYF
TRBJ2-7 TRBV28 CASSRGGGYEQYF
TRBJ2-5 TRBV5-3 CASPGVKTQYF
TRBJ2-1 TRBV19 CASRDLTSGINEQFF
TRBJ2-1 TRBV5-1 CASSLEGDEQFF
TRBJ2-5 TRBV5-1 CASSPLWGGSETQYF
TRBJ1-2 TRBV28 CASSLGGAKSRGYTF
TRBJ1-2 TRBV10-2 CASTPDMAHGYTF
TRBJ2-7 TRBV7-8 CASSYWGEQYF
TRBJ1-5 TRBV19 CASSPNLQPDRRNNQPQHF
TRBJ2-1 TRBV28 CASSSPSRSYNEQFF
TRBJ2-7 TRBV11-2 CASSRKVGASGSPYEQYF
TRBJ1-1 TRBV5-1 CASSLIGLNTEAFF
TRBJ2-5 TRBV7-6 CASSQTGSGTQYF
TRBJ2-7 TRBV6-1 CASSVLGSYEQYF
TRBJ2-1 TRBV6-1 CASSYPGEQFF
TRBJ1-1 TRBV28 CASSLVGPVMNTEAFF
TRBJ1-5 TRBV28 CASTGDGRNNQPQHF
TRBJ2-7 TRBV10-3 CAISDPKTAPYEQYF
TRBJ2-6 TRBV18 CASSPQRQGPSGANVLTF
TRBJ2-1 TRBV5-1 CASSLGGGAYNEQFF
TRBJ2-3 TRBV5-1 CASSLGLAGDTQYF
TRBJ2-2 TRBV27 CASSLYFQGGNTGELFF
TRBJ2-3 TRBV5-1 CASSRGGPSTDTQYF
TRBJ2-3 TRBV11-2 CASSLEVADTQYF
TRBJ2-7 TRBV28 CASSYREKNPYEQYF
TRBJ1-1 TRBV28 CASSFNTEAFF
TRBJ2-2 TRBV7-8 CASSSPGRGGSNTGELFF